This is a list of T cell receptor beta chains from one sample in a study of blood T cell repertoires in COVID-19. Clones were sequenced by immunoSEQ multiplex PCR, and TCRdb holds only the in-frame ones, with some missing. The sample consists of about 260,000 clones, approximately 88% of them appearing once. Sequenced input: peripheral blood. Source of these receptors: a woman aged 70-85 years with COVID-19, enrolled during active disease. The CDR3 runs from the conserved cysteine through the conserved F or W. D genes are given only for firm matches.

d_gene: .
j_gene: TRBJ2-7
v_gene: TRBV27
len: 14
CDR3aa: CASRRTDASYEQYF

d_gene: .
j_gene: TRBJ1-2
v_gene: TRBV5-1
len: 15
CDR3aa: CASSLSGLGLYGYTF

d_gene: .
j_gene: TRBJ1-2
v_gene: TRBV6-5
len: 12
CDR3aa: CASPGQNYGYTF

d_gene: .
j_gene: TRBJ2-1
v_gene: TRBV11-3
len: 16
CDR3aa: CASSLYRDFPYNEQFF

d_gene: .
j_gene: TRBJ1-2
v_gene: TRBV29-1
len: 15
CDR3aa: CSVEDLQGQIYGYTF

d_gene: .
j_gene: TRBJ2-7
v_gene: TRBV3-1/TRBV3-2
len: 15
CDR3aa: CASSQEGGPSYEQYF

d_gene: .
j_gene: TRBJ1-6
v_gene: TRBV9
len: 14
CDR3aa: CASSVGGANSPLHF

d_gene: TRBD1
j_gene: TRBJ1-5
v_gene: TRBV4-1
len: 18
CDR3aa: CASSQDPVGTASNQPQHF

d_gene: .
j_gene: TRBJ2-1
v_gene: TRBV11-1
len: 15
CDR3aa: CASSSQTAGYNEQFF

d_gene: TRBD2
j_gene: TRBJ2-7
v_gene: TRBV27
len: 16
CDR3aa: CASSLMAGLAFYEQYF

d_gene: .
j_gene: TRBJ1-5
v_gene: TRBV4-2
len: 14
CDR3aa: CASSHLKGNQPQHF

d_gene: .
j_gene: TRBJ1-1
v_gene: TRBV19
len: 15
CDR3aa: CASSITGTGGTEAFF

d_gene: TRBD1
j_gene: TRBJ2-1
v_gene: TRBV6-1
len: 15
CDR3aa: CASSEGHTGGYEQFF

d_gene: TRBD1
j_gene: TRBJ2-7
v_gene: TRBV6-5
len: 15
CDR3aa: CASSKLDRESYEQYF

d_gene: TRBD1
j_gene: TRBJ2-1
v_gene: TRBV27
len: 16
CDR3aa: CASSLYGTAAYNEQFF

d_gene: TRBD1
j_gene: TRBJ1-2
v_gene: TRBV3-1/TRBV3-2
len: 14
CDR3aa: CASSRPGQGDGYTF

d_gene: TRBD2
j_gene: TRBJ2-2
v_gene: TRBV10-3
len: 15
CDR3aa: CAISLTSEPTGELFF

d_gene: .
j_gene: TRBJ1-5
v_gene: TRBV30
len: 13
CDR3aa: CAWSVGAGQPQHF

d_gene: .
j_gene: TRBJ1-5
v_gene: TRBV28
len: 15
CDR3aa: CASSFRAGYNQPQHF

d_gene: TRBD2
j_gene: TRBJ2-2
v_gene: TRBV6-4
len: 15
CDR3aa: CASSVGLGNTGELFF

d_gene: .
j_gene: TRBJ2-1
v_gene: TRBV30
len: 13
CDR3aa: CACDTGAYNEQFF

d_gene: .
j_gene: TRBJ1-5
v_gene: TRBV28
len: 15
CDR3aa: CASSLIGQGGQPQHF

d_gene: .
j_gene: TRBJ1-2
v_gene: TRBV5-1
len: 13
CDR3aa: CASSLGPLDGYTF

d_gene: .
j_gene: TRBJ1-5
v_gene: TRBV18
len: 13
CDR3aa: CASSPIGDQPQHF

d_gene: TRBD1
j_gene: TRBJ1-4
v_gene: TRBV25-1
len: 15
CDR3aa: CASSDPDRGPGKLFF

d_gene: .
j_gene: TRBJ1-1
v_gene: TRBV28
len: 15
CDR3aa: CASSPAGQINTEAFF

d_gene: TRBD1
j_gene: TRBJ2-7
v_gene: TRBV6-6
len: 13
CDR3aa: CATRTGGVYEQYF

d_gene: TRBD2
j_gene: TRBJ2-2
v_gene: TRBV3-1/TRBV3-2
len: 14
CDR3aa: CASTRGGGTGELFF

d_gene: TRBD1
j_gene: TRBJ1-4
v_gene: TRBV6-5
len: 13
CDR3aa: CASKGTGGEKLFF

d_gene: TRBD1
j_gene: TRBJ1-2
v_gene: TRBV2
len: 13
CDR3aa: CASSDRGNYGYTF

d_gene: .
j_gene: TRBJ1-5
v_gene: TRBV15
len: 14
CDR3aa: CATSRRAGYQPQHF

d_gene: TRBD1
j_gene: TRBJ2-7
v_gene: TRBV4-3
len: 15
CDR3aa: CASSQAGQGAYEQYF

d_gene: TRBD1
j_gene: TRBJ1-2
v_gene: TRBV7-9
len: 14
CDR3aa: CATQPTGLTYGYTF

d_gene: .
j_gene: TRBJ2-7
v_gene: TRBV14
len: 15
CDR3aa: CASSQEVLPSYEQYF

d_gene: .
j_gene: TRBJ1-5
v_gene: TRBV5-6
len: 17
CDR3aa: CASSLGHGQTRNQPQHF

d_gene: TRBD2
j_gene: TRBJ2-3
v_gene: TRBV7-9
len: 17
CDR3aa: CASSLALGSGSTDTQYF

d_gene: TRBD1
j_gene: TRBJ1-5
v_gene: TRBV12-3/TRBV12-4
len: 12
CDR3aa: CASSTGDQPQHF

d_gene: .
j_gene: TRBJ2-4
v_gene: TRBV15
len: 13
CDR3aa: CATSPLQRDIQYF

d_gene: .
j_gene: TRBJ1-6
v_gene: TRBV11-3
len: 14
CDR3aa: CASSLVQVNSPLHF

d_gene: .
j_gene: TRBJ1-2
v_gene: TRBV28
len: 15
CDR3aa: CASSFTSQGNYGYTF

d_gene: .
j_gene: TRBJ2-3
v_gene: TRBV19
len: 14
CDR3aa: CASTKQGDTDTQYF

d_gene: TRBD1
j_gene: TRBJ2-2
v_gene: TRBV28
len: 14
CDR3aa: CASSRQGNTGELFF

d_gene: TRBD1
j_gene: TRBJ1-2
v_gene: TRBV6-4
len: 14
CDR3aa: CASSEPGQSDGYTF

d_gene: TRBD2
j_gene: TRBJ2-1
v_gene: TRBV6-6
len: 15
CDR3aa: CASQLLSSGRFEQFF

d_gene: .
j_gene: TRBJ2-5
v_gene: TRBV9
len: 14
CDR3aa: CASSVSQGKETQYF

d_gene: TRBD1
j_gene: TRBJ1-4
v_gene: TRBV6-1
len: 14
CDR3aa: CASSLGQDREKLFF

d_gene: .
j_gene: TRBJ1-5
v_gene: TRBV11-2
len: 15
CDR3aa: CASSLDSGGHQPQHF

d_gene: .
j_gene: TRBJ2-1
v_gene: TRBV6-5
len: 14
CDR3aa: CASRTRTVYNEQFF

d_gene: .
j_gene: TRBJ2-7
v_gene: TRBV27
len: 15
CDR3aa: CASSTTSRSIYEQYF

d_gene: .
j_gene: TRBJ1-5
v_gene: TRBV6-2/TRBV6-3
len: 17
CDR3aa: CASSREGFGVSNQPQHF

d_gene: .
j_gene: TRBJ1-5
v_gene: TRBV6-6
len: 12
CDR3aa: CASSYRRGGGHF

d_gene: .
j_gene: TRBJ1-3
v_gene: TRBV19
len: 15
CDR3aa: CASSLQDYSGNTIYF